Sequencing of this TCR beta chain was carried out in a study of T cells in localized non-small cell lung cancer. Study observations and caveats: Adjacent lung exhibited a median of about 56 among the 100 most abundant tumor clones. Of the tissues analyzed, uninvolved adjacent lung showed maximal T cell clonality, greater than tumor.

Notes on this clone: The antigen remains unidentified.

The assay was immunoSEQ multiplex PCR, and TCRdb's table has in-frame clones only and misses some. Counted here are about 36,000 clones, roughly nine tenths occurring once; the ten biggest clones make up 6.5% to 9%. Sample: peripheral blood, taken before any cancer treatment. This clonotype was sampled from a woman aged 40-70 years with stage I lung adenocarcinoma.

The CDR3 region is CASSSDRSSGNTIYF. The CDR3 DNA reads TGTGCCAGCTCATCGGACAGGTCATCTGGAAACACCATATATTTT. The chain uses TRBV18 and TRBJ1-3; 7 bases match TRBD1. The CDR3 totals 15 residues. Germline lookup yields CDR1 KGHSH and CDR2 LQKENI. With 5 bases clipped from V and 1 base from J, the junction kept 5 bases outside the gene matches. Together with reference TRBV18 and TRBJ1-3, the CDR3 gives the full variable domain: NAGVMQNPRHLVRRRGQEARLRCSPMKGHSHVYWYRQLPEEGLKFMVYLQKENIIDESGMPKERFSAEFPKEGPSILRIQQVVRGDSAAYFCASSSDRSSGNTIYFGEGSWLTVV.